This T cell receptor (beta chain) was recovered during a study of regulatory T cells in long-lasting Graves disease. CDR3-region Arm-PCR and iRepertoire HTBI primers produced the TCR beta libraries. One entry per CDR3 protein, called by TCRdb with MiXCR from the multiplex PCR reads. The sample holds roughly 420,000 distinct CDR3 sequences, less than 20% seen once. General study points: The study found TRBV28, TRBJ1-2 and TRBJ2-5 favored in persistent disease. Persistent Graves' patients had lower TCR diversity than newly diagnosed ones.

Time point defined: newly diagnosed GD, antithyroid drugs for less than 3 months. Extracted PBMC RNA gave rise to the TCR library. Roughly 9.5-milliliter peripheral blood samples went into EDTA tubes. Looked up from germline, CDR1 is SGHAT and CDR2 is FQNNGV. The trim removed 2 bases at V and 6 bases at J, leaving 5 bases unmatched. This CDR3 spans 16 amino acids. This clonotype was recorded many times. The antigen remains undetermined. Sequencing used peripheral blood mononuclear cells (PBMCs), obtained at new diagnosis, from a patient treated with antithyroid drugs. The sequence was collected from a female donor with Graves disease. The chain couples TRBV11-2 to TRBJ2-3, with TRBD2 matching over 13 bases. The CDR3 DNA is TGTGCCAGCAGCTTATACGGGACTAGCGGGGTGGATACGCAGTATTTT. Translated: CASSLYGTSGVDTQYF. The complete variable domain, with remaining parts taken from reference TRBV11-2 and TRBJ2-3, reads EAGVAQSPRYKIIEKRQSVAFWCNPISGHATLYWYQQILGQGPKLLIQFQNNGVVDDSQLPKDRFSAERLKGVDSTLKIQPAKLEDSAVYLCASSLYGTSGVDTQYFGPGTRLTVL.